These T cell receptor beta chains were read from a single sample in a study of coeliac disease. Some clones are missing from TCRdb's copy, which holds only in-frame ones; the method was immunoSEQ multiplex PCR. The sample includes about 1,200 clones, around 63% of them seen just once. Sequencing was done on a sample of lamina propria lymphocytes from the gut. These receptors were collected from a middle-aged woman with celiac disease on a gluten-free diet, and with hypertension. Each CDR3 is given with its conserved first and last residue. D genes are given only for firm matches. Clone size appears in some rows only: once, few, many, or a class for an expanded clone.

j_gene: TRBJ1-5
d_gene: NA
abundance: NA
v_gene: TRBV19
CDR3nt: TGTGCCAGTTCGGCTCTTGGCGGTAGCAATCAGCCCCAGCATTTT
CDR3aa: CASSALGGSNQPQHF

j_gene: TRBJ2-3
d_gene: NA
abundance: once
v_gene: TRBV7-2
CDR3nt: TGCGCCAGCAGCCAAGTTCTTCAGGGGAGCACAGATACGCAGTATTTT
CDR3aa: CASSQVLQGSTDTQYF

j_gene: TRBJ2-3
d_gene: TRBD2
abundance: NA
v_gene: TRBV4-1
CDR3nt: TGCGCCAGCAGCCATGGGACTAGCGGGGGCACAGATACGCAGTATTTT
CDR3aa: CASSHGTSGGTDTQYF

j_gene: TRBJ1-2
d_gene: NA
abundance: NA
v_gene: TRBV7-4
CDR3nt: TGTGCCAGCAGCATGGACAGAGATTCTGTCAGGAAGTATGGCTACACCTTC
CDR3aa: CASSMDRDSVRKYGYTF

j_gene: TRBJ1-2
d_gene: NA
abundance: NA
v_gene: TRBV19
CDR3nt: TGTGCCAGTAGCCGTAACTCCGCCGGGACTTATATTGGCTACACCTTC
CDR3aa: CASSRNSAGTYIGYTF

j_gene: TRBJ2-5
d_gene: NA
abundance: NA
v_gene: TRBV27
CDR3nt: TGTGCCAGCAGTTCCCCGCGGGCGGCGGGAGAGACCCAGTACTTC
CDR3aa: CASSSPRAAGETQYF

j_gene: TRBJ1-2
d_gene: NA
abundance: NA
v_gene: TRBV10-1
CDR3nt: TGCGCCAGCAGTCTGGTCGTATCCGGACTCAGGAAGTATGGCTACACCTTC
CDR3aa: CASSLVVSGLRKYGYTF

j_gene: TRBJ1-2
d_gene: NA
abundance: NA
v_gene: TRBV7-4
CDR3nt: TGTGCCAGCAGCCTTCCAGAAGATTCTGTCAGGAAGTATGGCTACACCTTC
CDR3aa: CASSLPEDSVRKYGYTF

j_gene: TRBJ2-3
d_gene: NA
abundance: NA
v_gene: TRBV18
CDR3nt: TGTGCCAGCTCACCCGCAGATACGCAGTATTTT
CDR3aa: CASSPADTQYF

j_gene: TRBJ1-2
d_gene: NA
abundance: NA
v_gene: TRBV6-8
CDR3nt: TGTGCCAGCAGTGATCAGAGGGGGATAGATGGCTACACCTTC
CDR3aa: CASSDQRGIDGYTF

j_gene: TRBJ1-5
d_gene: NA
abundance: NA
v_gene: TRBV6-1
CDR3nt: TGTGCCAGCAGTGAAGTATCCAATCAGCCCCAGCATTTT
CDR3aa: CASSEVSNQPQHF

j_gene: TRBJ1-3
d_gene: TRBD1
abundance: NA
v_gene: TRBV5-1
CDR3nt: TGCGCCAGTGGACCTGGGACAGTGAGCTCTGGAAACACCATATATTTT
CDR3aa: CASGPGTVSSGNTIYF

j_gene: TRBJ1-2
d_gene: NA
abundance: NA
v_gene: TRBV30
CDR3nt: TGTGCCTGGGGACCCGGGAAGCTGGTCAGGAAGTATGGCTACACCTTC
CDR3aa: CAWGPGKLVRKYGYTF

j_gene: TRBJ2-5
d_gene: NA
abundance: few
v_gene: TRBV5-4
CDR3nt: TGTGCCAGCAGCTTAGGGGGACTCGATAAGGGGGCGACCCAGTACTTC
CDR3aa: CASSLGGLDKGATQYF

j_gene: TRBJ1-2
d_gene: NA
abundance: NA
v_gene: TRBV14
CDR3nt: TGTGCCAGCAGCCAAGACAATAACTATGGCTACACCTTC
CDR3aa: CASSQDNNYGYTF

j_gene: TRBJ1-2
d_gene: TRBD1
abundance: NA
v_gene: TRBV7-8
CDR3nt: TGTGCCAGCAGCCCTGACAGGGGTCGAGGCCACACCTTC
CDR3aa: CASSPDRGRGHTF

j_gene: TRBJ2-7
d_gene: TRBD1
abundance: NA
v_gene: TRBV2
CDR3nt: TGTGCCAGCAGTGAAGTACGGGACAGCTCCTACGAGCAGTACTTC
CDR3aa: CASSEVRDSSYEQYF

j_gene: TRBJ1-1
d_gene: NA
abundance: once
v_gene: TRBV19
CDR3nt: TGTGCCAGTACCCAACATATGAACACTGAAGCTTTCTTT
CDR3aa: CASTQHMNTEAFF

j_gene: TRBJ2-6
d_gene: NA
abundance: NA
v_gene: TRBV7-7
CDR3nt: TGTGCCAGCAGCTTCGAATCGCCACAAAGTCGGGCCAACGTCCTGACTTTC
CDR3aa: CASSFESPQSRANVLTF

j_gene: TRBJ2-5
d_gene: TRBD2
abundance: few
v_gene: TRBV10-3
CDR3nt: TGTGCCATCAGTGAGTCAAGCGGGAGGTATGAGACCCAGTACTTC
CDR3aa: CAISESSGRYETQYF

j_gene: TRBJ1-2
d_gene: NA
abundance: NA
v_gene: TRBV10-3
CDR3nt: TGTGCCATCAGTCCGAGCCCATCTTGGTTCAGGAAGTATGGCTACACCTTC
CDR3aa: CAISPSPSWFRKYGYTF

j_gene: TRBJ2-3
d_gene: TRBD2
abundance: few
v_gene: TRBV9
CDR3nt: TGTGCCAGCAGCGCCGGAACTAGCGGGAGGATAGGCACAGATACGCAGTATTTT
CDR3aa: CASSAGTSGRIGTDTQYF

j_gene: TRBJ2-3
d_gene: NA
abundance: NA
v_gene: TRBV7-9
CDR3nt: TGTGCCAGCAGCTCTGGGGGGGGCGGCACAGATACGCAGTATTTT
CDR3aa: CASSSGGGGTDTQYF

j_gene: TRBJ1-3
d_gene: NA
abundance: few
v_gene: TRBV4-3
CDR3nt: TGCGCCAGCAGCTTGGACACCTCTGGAAACACCATATATTTT
CDR3aa: CASSLDTSGNTIYF

j_gene: TRBJ2-3
d_gene: TRBD2
abundance: NA
v_gene: TRBV4-1
CDR3nt: TGCGCCAGCAGCCCCGGGGGGGGCACAGATACGCAGTATTTT
CDR3aa: CASSPGGGTDTQYF

j_gene: TRBJ1-2
d_gene: NA
abundance: NA
v_gene: TRBV23-1
CDR3nt: TGCGCCAGCAGTCTCGCCCTCGTTAAGTTCAGGAAGTATGGCTACACCTTC
CDR3aa: CASSLALVKFRKYGYTF

j_gene: TRBJ2-5
d_gene: NA
abundance: NA
v_gene: TRBV7-9
CDR3nt: TGTGCCAGCAGCCCTCCTACTAGCTCAGGGGAGACCCAGTACTTC
CDR3aa: CASSPPTSSGETQYF

j_gene: TRBJ1-5
d_gene: NA
abundance: NA
v_gene: TRBV19
CDR3nt: TGTGCTCGGAGGGCGGGGGATAGCAATCAGCCCCAGCATTTT
CDR3aa: CARRAGDSNQPQHF

j_gene: TRBJ1-3
d_gene: TRBD1
abundance: few
v_gene: TRBV4-1
CDR3nt: TGCGCCAGCAGCCTGGGACAGGAAATACCTGGAAACACCATATATTTT
CDR3aa: CASSLGQEIPGNTIYF

j_gene: TRBJ2-1
d_gene: TRBD2
abundance: NA
v_gene: TRBV11-2
CDR3nt: TGTGCCAGCAGCTCCCCGGCTGGCGGGAGGGCCGAGAATGAGCAGTTCTTC
CDR3aa: CASSSPAGGRAENEQFF

j_gene: TRBJ2-7
d_gene: TRBD2
abundance: NA
v_gene: TRBV11-2
CDR3nt: TGTGCCAGCAGCGGCGAACGAAAGCGGGGGTTTAACTACGAGCAGTACTTC
CDR3aa: CASSGERKRGFNYEQYF

j_gene: TRBJ2-7
d_gene: NA
abundance: once
v_gene: TRBV28
CDR3nt: TGTGCCAGCAGCCGGGTTCTCTACGAGCAGTACTTC
CDR3aa: CASSRVLYEQYF

j_gene: TRBJ2-7
d_gene: NA
abundance: NA
v_gene: TRBV30
CDR3nt: TGTGCCTGGACCTTTTATGGGGGCAGGTCCTACGAGCAGTACTTC
CDR3aa: CAWTFYGGRSYEQYF

j_gene: TRBJ1-1
d_gene: NA
abundance: NA
v_gene: TRBV5-6
CDR3nt: TGTGCCAGCAGGGTGGGGGGGCTCGGCACTGAAGCTTTCTTT
CDR3aa: CASRVGGLGTEAFF

j_gene: TRBJ1-1
d_gene: NA
abundance: NA
v_gene: TRBV5-1
CDR3nt: TGCGCCAGCAGCCCAGGACATCAGATGAACACTGAAGCTTTCTTT
CDR3aa: CASSPGHQMNTEAFF

j_gene: TRBJ1-4
d_gene: TRBD1
abundance: NA
v_gene: TRBV18
CDR3nt: TGTGCCAGCTCACCGCAGGGGGCATATAATGAAAAACTGTTTTTT
CDR3aa: CASSPQGAYNEKLFF

j_gene: TRBJ1-4
d_gene: NA
abundance: NA
v_gene: TRBV19
CDR3nt: TGTGCCAGTAGTATAAGGCAGGGAGGCGAAAAACTGTTTTTT
CDR3aa: CASSIRQGGEKLFF

j_gene: TRBJ1-2
d_gene: NA
abundance: NA
v_gene: TRBV2
CDR3nt: TGTGCCAGCAGTTCGCGTTGTCGCAGAATCAGGAAGTATGGCTACACCTTC
CDR3aa: CASSSRCRRIRKYGYTF

j_gene: TRBJ2-5
d_gene: NA
abundance: NA
v_gene: TRBV5-5
CDR3nt: TGTGCCAGCAGCTTAGGGGGACTCGATAAGGGGGCGACCCAGTACTTC
CDR3aa: CASSLGGLDKGATQYF

j_gene: TRBJ2-7
d_gene: NA
abundance: NA
v_gene: TRBV6-5
CDR3nt: TGTGCCAGCAGGCCACCTCAGGATCTCCACGAGCAGTACTTC
CDR3aa: CASRPPQDLHEQYF

j_gene: TRBJ1-5
d_gene: NA
abundance: large
v_gene: TRBV6-4
CDR3nt: TGTGCCAGCAGTGACTCGAGGGAAGTCAATCAGCCCCAGCATTTT
CDR3aa: CASSDSREVNQPQHF

j_gene: TRBJ2-7
d_gene: TRBD2
abundance: NA
v_gene: TRBV7-9
CDR3nt: TGTGCCAGCAGCTTAGAGCAGGAAGGCGGGGGACCGTACGAGCAGTACTTC
CDR3aa: CASSLEQEGGGPYEQYF

j_gene: TRBJ2-1
d_gene: TRBD2
abundance: NA
v_gene: TRBV9
CDR3nt: TGTGCCAGCAGCGTAGTTGGCGGGAGCTCCTACAATGAGCAGTTCTTC
CDR3aa: CASSVVGGSSYNEQFF

j_gene: TRBJ1-2
d_gene: NA
abundance: NA
v_gene: TRBV10-3
CDR3nt: TGTGCCATCAGTGAGTCAAGGGAGGGTGGTGGCTACACCTTC
CDR3aa: CAISESREGGGYTF

j_gene: TRBJ2-5
d_gene: TRBD2
abundance: NA
v_gene: TRBV4-2
CDR3nt: TGTGCCAGCAGCCCCTTCACTAGCGGAGATTGGGCCTTGGAGACCCAGTACTTC
CDR3aa: CASSPFTSGDWALETQYF